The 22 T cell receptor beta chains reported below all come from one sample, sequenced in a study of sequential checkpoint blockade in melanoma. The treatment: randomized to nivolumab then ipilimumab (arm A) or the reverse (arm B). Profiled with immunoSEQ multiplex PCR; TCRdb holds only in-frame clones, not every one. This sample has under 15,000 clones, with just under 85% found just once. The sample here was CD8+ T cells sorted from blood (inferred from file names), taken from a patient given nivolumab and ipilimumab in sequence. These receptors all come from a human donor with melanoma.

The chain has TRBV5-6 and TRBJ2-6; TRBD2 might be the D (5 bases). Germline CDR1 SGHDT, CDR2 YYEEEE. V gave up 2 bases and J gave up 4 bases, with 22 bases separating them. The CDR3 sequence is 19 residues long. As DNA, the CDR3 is TGTGCCAGCAGCTTTGCGGGCCGGCGGTTTTTCTTAGGGGCCAACGTCCTGACTTTC. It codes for CASSFAGRRFFLGANVLTF.

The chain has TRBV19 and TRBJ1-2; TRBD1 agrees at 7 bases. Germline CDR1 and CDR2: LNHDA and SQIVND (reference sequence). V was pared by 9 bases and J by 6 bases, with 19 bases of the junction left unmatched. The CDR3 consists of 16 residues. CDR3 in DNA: TGTGCCAGCGAACCCACATCCACAGGGGATATGGATGGCTACACCTTC. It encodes CASEPTSTGDMDGYTF.

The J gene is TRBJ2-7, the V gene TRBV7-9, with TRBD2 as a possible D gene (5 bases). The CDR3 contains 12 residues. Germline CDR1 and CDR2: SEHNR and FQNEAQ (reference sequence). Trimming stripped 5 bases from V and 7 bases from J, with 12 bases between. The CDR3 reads CASSLNGNEQYF. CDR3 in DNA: TGTGCCAGCAGCCTAAACGGGAATGAGCAGTACTTC.

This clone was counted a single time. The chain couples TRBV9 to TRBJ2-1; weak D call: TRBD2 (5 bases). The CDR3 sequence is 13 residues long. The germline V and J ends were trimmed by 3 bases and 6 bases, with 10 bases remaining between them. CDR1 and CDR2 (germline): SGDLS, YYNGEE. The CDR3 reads CASSADEGNEQFF. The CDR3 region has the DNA TGTGCCAGCAGCGCGGACGAGGGCAATGAGCAGTTCTTC.

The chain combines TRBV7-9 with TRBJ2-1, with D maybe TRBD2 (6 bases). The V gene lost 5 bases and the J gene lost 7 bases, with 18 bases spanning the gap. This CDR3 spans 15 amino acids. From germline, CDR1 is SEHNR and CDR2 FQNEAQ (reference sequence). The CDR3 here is CASSPLGSGGNEQFF. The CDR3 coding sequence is TGTGCCAGCAGCCCCTTGGGTTCCGGGGGAAATGAGCAGTTCTTC.

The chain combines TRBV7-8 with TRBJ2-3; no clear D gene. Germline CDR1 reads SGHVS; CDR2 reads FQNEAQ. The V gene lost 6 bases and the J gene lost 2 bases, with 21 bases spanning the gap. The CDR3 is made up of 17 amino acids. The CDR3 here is CASSLNTRQTDTDTQYF. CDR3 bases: TGTGCCAGCAGTTTAAATACTCGGCAGACTGACACAGATACGCAGTATTTT.

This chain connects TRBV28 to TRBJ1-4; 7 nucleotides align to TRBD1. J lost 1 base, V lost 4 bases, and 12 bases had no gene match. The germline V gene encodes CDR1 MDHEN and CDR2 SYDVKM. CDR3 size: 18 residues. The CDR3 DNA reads TGTGCCAGCAGTTCCCCCGTCGGGACAGCGATAACTAATGAAAAACTGTTTTTT. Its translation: CASSSPVGTAITNEKLFF.

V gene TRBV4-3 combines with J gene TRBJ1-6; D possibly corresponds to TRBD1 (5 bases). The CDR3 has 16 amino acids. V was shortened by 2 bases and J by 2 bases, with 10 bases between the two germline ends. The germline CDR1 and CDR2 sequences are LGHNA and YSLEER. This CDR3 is CASSQLGAAYNSPLHF. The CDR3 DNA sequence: TGCGCCAGCAGCCAACTAGGGGCGGCCTATAATTCACCCCTCCACTTT.

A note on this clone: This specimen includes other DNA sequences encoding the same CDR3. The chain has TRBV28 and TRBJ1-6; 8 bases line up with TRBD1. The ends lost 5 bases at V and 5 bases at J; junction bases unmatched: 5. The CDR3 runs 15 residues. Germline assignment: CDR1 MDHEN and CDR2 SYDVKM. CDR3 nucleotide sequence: TGTGCCAGCAGTCGGACAGGGTTAAATAATTCACCCCTCCACTTT. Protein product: CASSRTGLNNSPLHF.

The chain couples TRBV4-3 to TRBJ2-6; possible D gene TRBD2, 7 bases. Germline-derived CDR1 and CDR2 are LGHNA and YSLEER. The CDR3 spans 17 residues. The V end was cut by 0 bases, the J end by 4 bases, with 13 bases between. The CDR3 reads CASSQDIAGAGANVLTF. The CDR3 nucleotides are TGCGCCAGCAGCCAAGATATCGCGGGGGCAGGGGCCAACGTCCTGACTTTC.

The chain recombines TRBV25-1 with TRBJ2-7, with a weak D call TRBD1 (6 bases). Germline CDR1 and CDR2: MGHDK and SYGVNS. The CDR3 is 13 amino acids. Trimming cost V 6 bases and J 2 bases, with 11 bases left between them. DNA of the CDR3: TGTGCCAGCAGGGGACATACTACCTACGAGCAGTACTTC. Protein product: CASRGHTTYEQYF.

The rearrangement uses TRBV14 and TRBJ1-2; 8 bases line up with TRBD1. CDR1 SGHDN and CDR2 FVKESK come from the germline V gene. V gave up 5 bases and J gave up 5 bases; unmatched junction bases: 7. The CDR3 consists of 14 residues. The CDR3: CASSFQGAGYGYTF. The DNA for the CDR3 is TGTGCCAGCAGCTTCCAGGGGGCCGGATATGGCTACACCTTC.

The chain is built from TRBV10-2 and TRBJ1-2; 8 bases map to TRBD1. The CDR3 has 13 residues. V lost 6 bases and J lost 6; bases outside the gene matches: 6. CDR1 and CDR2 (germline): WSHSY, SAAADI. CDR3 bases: TGCGCCAGCAGGGCGACAGGGGAGAATGGCTACACCTTC. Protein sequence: CASRATGENGYTF.

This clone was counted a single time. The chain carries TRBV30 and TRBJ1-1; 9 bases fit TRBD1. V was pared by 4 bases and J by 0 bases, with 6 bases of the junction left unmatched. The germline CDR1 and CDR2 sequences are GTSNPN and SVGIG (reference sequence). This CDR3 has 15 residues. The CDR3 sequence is CAWTATGGMNTEAFF. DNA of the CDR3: TGTGCCTGGACCGCGACAGGGGGAATGAACACTGAAGCTTTCTTT.

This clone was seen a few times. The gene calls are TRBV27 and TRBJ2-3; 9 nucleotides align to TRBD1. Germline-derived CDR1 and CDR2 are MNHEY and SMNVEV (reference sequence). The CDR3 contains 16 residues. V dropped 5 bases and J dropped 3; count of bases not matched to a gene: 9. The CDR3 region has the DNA TGTGCCAGCAGTCCCTACCGGGACAGGGAGACAGATACGCAGTATTTT. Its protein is CASSPYRDRETDTQYF.

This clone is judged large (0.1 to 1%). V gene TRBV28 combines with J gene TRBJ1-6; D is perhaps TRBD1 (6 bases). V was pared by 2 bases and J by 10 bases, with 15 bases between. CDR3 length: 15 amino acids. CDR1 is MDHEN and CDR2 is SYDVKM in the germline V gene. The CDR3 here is CASSLRFSGESPLHF. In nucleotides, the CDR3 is TGTGCCAGCAGTTTACGATTTTCAGGGGAATCACCCCTCCACTTT.

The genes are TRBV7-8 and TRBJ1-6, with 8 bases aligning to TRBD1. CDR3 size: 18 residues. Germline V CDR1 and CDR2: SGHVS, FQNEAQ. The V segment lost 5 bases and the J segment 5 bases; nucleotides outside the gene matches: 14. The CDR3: CASSPRPAQGVDNSPLHF. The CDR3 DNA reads TGTGCCAGCAGCCCTAGACCAGCACAGGGGGTAGATAATTCACCCCTCCACTTT. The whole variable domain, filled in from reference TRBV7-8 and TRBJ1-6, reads GAGVSQSPRYKVAKRGQDVALRCDPISGHVSLFWYQQALGQGPEFLTYFQNEAQLDKSGLPSDRFFAERPEGSVSTLKIQRTQQEDSAVYLCASSPRPAQGVDNSPLHFGNGTRLTVT.

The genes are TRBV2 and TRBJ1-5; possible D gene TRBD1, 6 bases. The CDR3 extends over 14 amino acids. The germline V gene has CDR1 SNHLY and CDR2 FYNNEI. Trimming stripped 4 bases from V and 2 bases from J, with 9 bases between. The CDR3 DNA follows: TGTGCCAGCAGTGTATCAGGGGGCAATCAGCCCCAGCATTTT. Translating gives CASSVSGGNQPQHF.

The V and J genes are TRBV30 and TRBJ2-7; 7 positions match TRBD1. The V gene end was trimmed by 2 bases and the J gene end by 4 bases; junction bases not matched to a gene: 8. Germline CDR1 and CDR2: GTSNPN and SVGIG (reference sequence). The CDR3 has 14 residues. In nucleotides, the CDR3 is TGTGCCTGGAGTAGCCGGGACAGCGAGTACGAGCAGTACTTC. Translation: CAWSSRDSEYEQYF.

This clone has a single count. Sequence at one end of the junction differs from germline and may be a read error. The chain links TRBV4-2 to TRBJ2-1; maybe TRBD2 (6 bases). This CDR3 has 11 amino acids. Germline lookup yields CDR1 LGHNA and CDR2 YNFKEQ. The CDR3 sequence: CASSRGTPPVF. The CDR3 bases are TGTGCCAGCAGCCGGGGGACTCCCCCAGTCTTC.

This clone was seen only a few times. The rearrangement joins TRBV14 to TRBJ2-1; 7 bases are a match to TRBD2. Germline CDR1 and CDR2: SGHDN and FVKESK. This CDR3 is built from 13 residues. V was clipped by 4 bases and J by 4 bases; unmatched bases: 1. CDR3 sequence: CASSRGGYNEQFF. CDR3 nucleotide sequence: TGTGCCAGCAGCCGGGGGGGGTACAATGAGCAGTTCTTC.

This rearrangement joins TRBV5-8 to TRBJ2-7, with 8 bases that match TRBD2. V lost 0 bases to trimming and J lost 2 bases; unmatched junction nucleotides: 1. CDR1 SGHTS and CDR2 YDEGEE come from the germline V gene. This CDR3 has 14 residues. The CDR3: CASSLAGGAYEQYF. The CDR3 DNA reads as TGTGCCAGCAGCTTGGCCGGGGGGGCCTACGAGCAGTACTTC. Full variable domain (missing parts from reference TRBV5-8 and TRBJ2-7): EAGVTQSPTHLIKTRGQQATLRCSPISGHTSVYWYQQALGLGLQFLLWYDEGEERNRGNFPPRFSGRQFPNYSSELNVNALELEDSALYLCASSLAGGAYEQYFGPGTRLTVT.